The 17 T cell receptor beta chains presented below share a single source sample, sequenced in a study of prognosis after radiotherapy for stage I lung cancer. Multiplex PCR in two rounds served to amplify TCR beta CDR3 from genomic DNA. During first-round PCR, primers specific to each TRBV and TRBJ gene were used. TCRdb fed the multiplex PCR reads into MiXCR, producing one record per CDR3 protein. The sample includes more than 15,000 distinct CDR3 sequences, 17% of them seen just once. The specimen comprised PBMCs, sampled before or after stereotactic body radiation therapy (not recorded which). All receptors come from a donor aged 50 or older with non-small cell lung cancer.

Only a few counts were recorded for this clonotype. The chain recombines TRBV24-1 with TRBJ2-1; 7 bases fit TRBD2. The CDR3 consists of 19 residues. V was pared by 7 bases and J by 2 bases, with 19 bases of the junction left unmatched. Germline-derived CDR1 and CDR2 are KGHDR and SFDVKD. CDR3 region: CATSSESGGGIRAYNEQFF. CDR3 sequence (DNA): TGTGCCACCAGCAGTGAGTCTGGGGGGGGGATCAGGGCCTACAATGAGCAGTTCTTC.

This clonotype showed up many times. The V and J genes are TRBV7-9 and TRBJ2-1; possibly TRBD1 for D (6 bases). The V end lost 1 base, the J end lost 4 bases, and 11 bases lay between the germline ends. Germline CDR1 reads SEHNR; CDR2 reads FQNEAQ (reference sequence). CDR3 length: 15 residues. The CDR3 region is CASSLVDGQYNEQFF. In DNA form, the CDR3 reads TGTGCCAGCAGCTTAGTGGACGGACAGTACAATGAGCAGTTCTTC.

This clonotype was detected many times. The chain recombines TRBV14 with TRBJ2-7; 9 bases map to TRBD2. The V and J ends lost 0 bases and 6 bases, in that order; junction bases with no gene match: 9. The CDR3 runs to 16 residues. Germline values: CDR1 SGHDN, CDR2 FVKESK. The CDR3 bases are TGTGCCAGCAGCCAAGATCTGGGGACTAGCTTGAGCGAGCAGTACTTC. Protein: CASSQDLGTSLSEQYF.

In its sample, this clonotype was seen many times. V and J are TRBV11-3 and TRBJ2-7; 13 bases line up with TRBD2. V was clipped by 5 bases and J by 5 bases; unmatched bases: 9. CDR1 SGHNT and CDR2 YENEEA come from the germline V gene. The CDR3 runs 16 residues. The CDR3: CASSNPPGLAGDEQYF. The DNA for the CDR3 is TGTGCCAGCAGCAACCCCCCCGGACTAGCGGGAGACGAGCAGTACTTC.

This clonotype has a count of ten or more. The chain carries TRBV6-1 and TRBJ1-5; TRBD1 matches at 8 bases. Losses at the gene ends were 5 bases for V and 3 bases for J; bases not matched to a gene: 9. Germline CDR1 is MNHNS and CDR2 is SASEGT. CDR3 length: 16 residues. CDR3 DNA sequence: TGTGCCAGCAGTAGGACTGGGACAGGAGACAATCAGCCCCAGCATTTT. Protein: CASSRTGTGDNQPQHF.

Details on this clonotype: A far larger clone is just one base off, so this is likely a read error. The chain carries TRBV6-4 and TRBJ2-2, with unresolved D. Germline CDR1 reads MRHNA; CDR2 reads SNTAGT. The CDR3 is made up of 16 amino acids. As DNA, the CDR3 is TGTGCCAGCAGTTACTCGAGTCAGTGGGCGAACGGGGAGCTGTTTTTT. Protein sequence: CASSYSSQWANGELFF.

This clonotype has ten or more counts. The CDR3 coding sequence is TGTGCCAGCAGTTTAGCGAGTACGGACGCTAACTATGGCTACACCTTC. As protein: CASSLASTDANYGYTF. The chain combines TRBV12-3 or TRBV12-4 with TRBJ1-2; D is unresolved. Trimming cost V 0 bases and J 0 bases, with 11 bases left between them. The CDR3 runs to 16 residues.

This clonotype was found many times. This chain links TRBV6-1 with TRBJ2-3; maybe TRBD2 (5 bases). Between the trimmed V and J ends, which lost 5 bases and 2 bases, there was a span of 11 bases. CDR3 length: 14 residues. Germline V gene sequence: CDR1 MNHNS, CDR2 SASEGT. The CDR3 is CASSPKLDTDTQYF. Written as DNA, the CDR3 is TGTGCCAGCAGTCCAAAACTAGACACAGATACGCAGTATTTT.

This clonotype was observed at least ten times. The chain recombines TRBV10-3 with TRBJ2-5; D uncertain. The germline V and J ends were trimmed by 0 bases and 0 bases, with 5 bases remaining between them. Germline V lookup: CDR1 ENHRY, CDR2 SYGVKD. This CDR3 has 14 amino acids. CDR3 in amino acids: CAISESGYQETQYF. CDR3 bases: TGTGCCATCAGTGAGTCTGGCTACCAAGAGACCCAGTACTTC.

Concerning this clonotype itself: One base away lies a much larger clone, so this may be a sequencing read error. CDR3 protein: CANSFPGENTEAFF. The CDR3, as DNA: TGTGCCAACAGCTTTCCTGGGGAGAACACTGAAGCTTTCTTT. The rearrangement links TRBV7-3 to TRBJ1-1; D ambiguous. CDR1 and CDR2 from the germline V gene are SGHTA and FQGTGA. The CDR3 covers 14 residues. The variable domain in full, with the rest retrieved from reference TRBV7-3 and TRBJ1-1, is GAGVSQTPSNKVTEKGKYVELRCDPISGHTALYWYRQSLGQGPEFLIYFQGTGAADDSGLPNDRFFAVRPEGSVSTLKIQRTERGDSAVYLCANSFPGENTEAFFGQGTRLTVV.

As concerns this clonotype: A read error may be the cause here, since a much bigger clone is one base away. The CDR3 nucleotides are TGTGCCAGAAGCTTGGAGGACTGGTACCCTAAAAACATTCAGTACTTC. Residues: CARSLEDWYPKNIQYF. The V call is TRBV7-2, the J call TRBJ2-4; TRBD2 is a possible D gene (5 bases). The CDR3 spans 16 residues. Germline values: CDR1 SGHTA, CDR2 FQGNSA.

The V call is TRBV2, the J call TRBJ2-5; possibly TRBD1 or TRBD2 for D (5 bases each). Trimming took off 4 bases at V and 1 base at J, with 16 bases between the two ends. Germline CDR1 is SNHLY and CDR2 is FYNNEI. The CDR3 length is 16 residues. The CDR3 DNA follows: TGTGCCAGCAGTGGGTACCTCGGGGCACTCCAAGAGACCCAGTACTTC. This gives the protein CASSGYLGALQETQYF.

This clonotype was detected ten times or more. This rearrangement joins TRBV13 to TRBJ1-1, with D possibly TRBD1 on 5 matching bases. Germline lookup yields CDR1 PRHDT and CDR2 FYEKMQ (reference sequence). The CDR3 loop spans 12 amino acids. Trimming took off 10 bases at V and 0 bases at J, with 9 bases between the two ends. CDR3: CATGTVNTEAFF. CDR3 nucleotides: TGTGCCACCGGGACGGTGAACACTGAAGCTTTCTTT.

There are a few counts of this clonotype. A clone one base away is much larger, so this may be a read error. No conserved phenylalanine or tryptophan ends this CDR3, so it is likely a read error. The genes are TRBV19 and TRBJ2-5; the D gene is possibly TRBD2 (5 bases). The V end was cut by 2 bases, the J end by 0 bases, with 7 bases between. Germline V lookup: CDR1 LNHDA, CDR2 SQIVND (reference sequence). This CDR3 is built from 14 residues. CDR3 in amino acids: CASSILGNQETQYS. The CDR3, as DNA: TGTGCCAGTAGTATACTCGGGAACCAAGAGACCCAGTACTCC.

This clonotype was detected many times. The CDR3 DNA reads TGTGCCAGCAGTGAAAGCCTAGGAGGGAATACCGGGGAGCTGTTTTTT. It is translated as CASSESLGGNTGELFF. The chain joins TRBV6-1 to TRBJ2-2, with D possibly being TRBD2 (6 bases). Trimming stripped 2 bases from V and 5 bases from J, with 15 bases between. The germline CDR1 and CDR2 sequences are MNHNS and SASEGT. CDR3 length equals 16 residues.

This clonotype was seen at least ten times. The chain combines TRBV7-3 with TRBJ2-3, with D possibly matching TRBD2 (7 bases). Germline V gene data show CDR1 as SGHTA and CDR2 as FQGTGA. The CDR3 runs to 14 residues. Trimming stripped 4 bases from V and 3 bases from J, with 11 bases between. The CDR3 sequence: CASSWKGGTDTQYF. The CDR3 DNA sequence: TGTGCCAGCAGCTGGAAGGGGGGGACAGATACGCAGTATTTT.

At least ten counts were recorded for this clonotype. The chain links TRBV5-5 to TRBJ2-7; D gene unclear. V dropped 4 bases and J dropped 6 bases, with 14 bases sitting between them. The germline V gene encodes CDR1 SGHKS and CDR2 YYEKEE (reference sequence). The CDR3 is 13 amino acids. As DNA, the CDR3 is TGTGCCAGCAGCCTTGGGCGAGTAACCGAGCAGTACGTC. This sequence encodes CASSLGRVTEQYV.